These 4 T cell receptor beta chains were sequenced from one sample in a study of T cells in Graves' hyperthyroidism and ophthalmopathy. Amplification of TCR beta CDR3 regions used RNA as the template. First-round RT-PCR targeting the TCR CDR3 was performed with the HTBI primer set. TCRdb reprocessed the multiplex PCR reads with MiXCR, giving one entry per CDR3 protein. The sample carries a few hundred thousand distinct CDR3 sequences, less than 25% recorded once. The sequencing sample was made of blood. These receptors all come from a man aged 18 to 30 with Graves' hyperthyroidism.

The table lists this clonotype with many counts. The chain uses TRBV19 and TRBJ2-7; tentatively, D is TRBD1 (6 bases). Between the trimmed V and J ends, which lost 8 bases and 2 bases, there was a span of 22 bases. The CDR3 has 16 amino acids. Germline-derived CDR1 and CDR2 are LNHDA and SQIVND (reference sequence). CDR3 bases: TGTGCCAGTCGGTACCGCGACCGGGACATGACCTACGAGCAGTACTTC. Its protein is CASRYRDRDMTYEQYF.

The chain links TRBV6-4 to TRBJ1-1; D is undetermined. Germline values: CDR1 MRHNA, CDR2 SNTAGT. The V and J ends lost 3 bases and 6 bases respectively, with 11 bases between them. The CDR3 extends over 13 amino acids. The CDR3: CASSEYSSPEAFF. CDR3 DNA sequence: TGTGCCAGCAGTGAATACAGTTCCCCTGAAGCTTTCTTT.

This clonotype came up many times. The gene calls are TRBV2 and TRBJ1-2; 7 bases are a match to TRBD1. The length of the CDR3 is 14 residues. V lost 4 bases, J lost 8 bases, and 10 bases stayed unmatched. The germline V gene encodes CDR1 SNHLY and CDR2 FYNNEI. CDR3 protein: CASSVGQAIGGYTF. Written as DNA, the CDR3 is TGTGCCAGCAGTGTCGGACAGGCTATCGGAGGCTACACCTTC.

The table lists this clonotype with many counts. V is TRBV7-9 and J is TRBJ1-1, with TRBD1 matching over 8 bases. CDR1 SEHNR and CDR2 FQNEAQ come from the germline V gene (reference sequence). The CDR3 runs to 16 residues. V lost 2 bases to trimming and J lost 5 bases; unmatched junction nucleotides: 10. This CDR3 is CASSLLGQGEETEAFF. DNA for the CDR3: TGTGCCAGCAGCTTACTAGGACAGGGAGAGGAAACTGAAGCTTTCTTT.